This T cell receptor beta chain was identified during a study of early T cells in non-severe SARS-CoV-2 infection. Study in general: Unsorted whole blood bulk RNA was sequenced, with unpaired chains.

TCRdb processed the 5' RACE reads anew with MiXCR; each CDR3 protein has one entry. The table has 35,000 to 45,000 distinct CDR3 sequences, roughly 6% seen once. V lost 2 bases to trimming and J lost 7 bases, with 9 bases between them. CDR3 length equals 13 residues. This clonotype is classed as medium-sized. Sequencing was performed on whole blood, taken at baseline. The chain recombines TRBV12-3 or TRBV12-4 with TRBJ2-1; D is uncertain. The clonotype comes from an adult who was a healthcare worker with PCR-confirmed SARS-CoV-2 infection or an uninfected control (not recorded which). DNA for the CDR3: TGTGCCAGCAGTTTAAATAGGTGGAATGAGCAGTTCTTC. It encodes CASSLNRWNEQFF.